This T cell receptor (beta chain) was sequenced in a study of shared clonotypes between healthy human individuals. Study conclusions and caveats: Rarefaction gave evidence that sorted-subset sequencing remained incomplete despite large depth. It was only blood that was sampled, and tissue repertoires likely differ.

Comment on this clone: What it binds is unknown. Compared with germline, one end of the junction differs, possibly owing to a read error.

The CDR3 contains 15 residues. Germline assignment: CDR1 SGHNT and CDR2 YYREEE (reference sequence). Clones were read by immunoSEQ multiplex PCR, and TCRdb kept only the in-frame ones, dropping some. The sample lists 1,500,000 or so clones, approximately 98.5% occurring once. In the CD4+ fraction, cells were divided into CD45RA+ naive and CD45RA-negative memory subsets. The TCR originated in a man between 25 and 39 years old in good health. Sequences were obtained from naive CD4+ T cells sorted from blood. The subset denotes: CD45RA+ positively selected. The chain combines TRBV5-4 with TRBJ2-1; 13 bases match TRBD2. This CDR3 is CASRTSGRKYSEQFF. CDR3 DNA sequence: TGTGCCAGCAGGACTAGCGGGAGGAAGTACAGTGAGCAGTTCTTC.